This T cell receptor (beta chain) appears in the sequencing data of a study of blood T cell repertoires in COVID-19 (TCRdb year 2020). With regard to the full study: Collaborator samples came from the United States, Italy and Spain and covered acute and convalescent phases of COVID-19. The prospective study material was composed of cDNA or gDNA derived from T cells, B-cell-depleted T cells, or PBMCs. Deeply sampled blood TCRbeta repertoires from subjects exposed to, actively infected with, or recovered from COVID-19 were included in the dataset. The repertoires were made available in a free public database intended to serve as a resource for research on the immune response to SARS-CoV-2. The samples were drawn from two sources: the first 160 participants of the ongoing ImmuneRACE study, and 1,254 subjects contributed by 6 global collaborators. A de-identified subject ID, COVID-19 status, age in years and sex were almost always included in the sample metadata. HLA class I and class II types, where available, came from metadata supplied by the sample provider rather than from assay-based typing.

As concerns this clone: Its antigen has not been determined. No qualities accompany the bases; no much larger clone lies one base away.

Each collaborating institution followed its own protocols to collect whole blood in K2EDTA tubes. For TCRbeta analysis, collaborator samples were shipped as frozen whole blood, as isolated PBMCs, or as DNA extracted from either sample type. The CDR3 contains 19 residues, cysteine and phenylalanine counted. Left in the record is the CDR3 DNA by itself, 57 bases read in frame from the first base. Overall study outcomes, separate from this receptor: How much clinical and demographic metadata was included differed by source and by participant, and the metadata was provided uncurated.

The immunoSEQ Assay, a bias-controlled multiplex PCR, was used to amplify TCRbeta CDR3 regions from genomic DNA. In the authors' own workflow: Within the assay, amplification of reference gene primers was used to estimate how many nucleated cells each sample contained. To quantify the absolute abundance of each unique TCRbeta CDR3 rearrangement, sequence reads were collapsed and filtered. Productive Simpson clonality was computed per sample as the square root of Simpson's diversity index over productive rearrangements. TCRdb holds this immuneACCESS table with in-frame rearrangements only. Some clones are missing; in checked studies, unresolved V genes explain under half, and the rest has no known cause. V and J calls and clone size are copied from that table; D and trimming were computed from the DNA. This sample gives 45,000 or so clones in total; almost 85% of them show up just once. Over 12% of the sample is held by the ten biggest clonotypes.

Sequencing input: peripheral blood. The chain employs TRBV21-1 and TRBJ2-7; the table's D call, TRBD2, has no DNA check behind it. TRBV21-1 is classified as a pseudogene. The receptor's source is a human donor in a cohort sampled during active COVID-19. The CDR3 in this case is CASSKESRLAGAATYEQYF. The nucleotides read TGTGCCAGCAGCAAAGAATCTCGACTAGCGGGCGCGGCAACCTACGAGCAGTACTTC.